The clone carrying this TCR beta chain was detected ten times or more. V lost 0 bases, J lost 5 bases, and 10 bases stayed unmatched. This CDR3 is built from 17 residues. The germline V gene encodes CDR1 LNHDA and CDR2 SQIVND (reference sequence). The time point is: after trial treatment. Treatment: LDRT plus nivolumab, ipilimumab, low-dose cyclophosphamide and aspirin (RACIN trial). First-strand cDNA used TRAV- and TRBV-specific primers, covering alpha and beta chains. It was with a constant-region primer and a V-primer adapter that TCRs were amplified over roughly 19 PCR cycles. Amplification of the isolated mRNA used in vitro transcription. TCRdb ran MiXCR on the reads and lists one entry per CDR3 protein. The data contain about 84,000 distinct CDR3 sequences, 15% to 20% of them singletons. This record comes from a study of low-dose radiotherapy and immunotherapy resistance in tumors. Overall study: Participants in Cohort 1 were administered 0.5 Gy per fraction at 2-week intervals, to a cumulative dose of 6.5 Gy. Treatment included intravenous cyclophosphamide dosed at 200 mg/m2 every two weeks, one day before radiation and immunotherapy. Patients took oral aspirin 300 mg daily for four cycles from cycle 1 day 1.

This specimen consisted of PBMCs, obtained after low-dose radiotherapy plus immunotherapy. The sequence came from a male donor with prostate cancer. The chain couples TRBV19 to TRBJ2-1; 7 positions agree with TRBD2. CDR3 sequence reads: CASSIDLAGDFHNEQFF. CDR3 DNA: TGTGCCAGTAGTATAGATTTGGCGGGAGACTTCCACAATGAGCAGTTCTTC.